A selection of T cell receptor beta chains follows, all from one sample in a study of early T cells in non-severe SARS-CoV-2 infection. Each CDR3 protein gets one entry after TCRdb re-called the 5' RACE reads with MiXCR. The sample carries more than 30,000 distinct CDR3 sequences, approximately 6.3% recorded once. Sequenced input: whole blood. The receptors stem from an adult who was a healthcare worker with PCR-confirmed SARS-CoV-2 infection or an uninfected control (not recorded which). Each CDR3 is given with its conserved first and last residue. Fields, in order: D gene, V gene, J gene, clone size, CDR3 protein, CDR3 DNA. The D gene is left open where the match is weak. Not every row has a clone size; where given, it reads once, few, many or a size class.

>TRBD2|TRBV7-3|TRBJ2-2|few
CASSLGSSGSLGTGELFF
TGTGCCAGCAGCCTCGGGTCTAGCGGGAGTTTAGGCACCGGGGAGCTGTTTTTT
>-|TRBV3-1|TRBJ1-5|many
CASSLGTAGNQPQHF
TGTGCCAGCAGCCTCGGCACCGCTGGCAATCAGCCCCAGCATTTT
>TRBD1|TRBV12-3/TRBV12-4|TRBJ2-1|many
CASSSRGTYNEQFF
TGTGCCAGCAGTTCCAGGGGGACCTACAATGAGCAGTTCTTC
>TRBD2|TRBV7-2|TRBJ2-1|many
CASSSTSGVDNEQFF
TGTGCCAGCAGCTCGACTAGCGGGGTAGACAATGAGCAGTTCTTC
>TRBD2|TRBV6-2/TRBV6-3|TRBJ2-7|many
CASSPSGRAYEQYF
TGTGCCAGCTCCCCCAGCGGGAGGGCCTACGAGCAGTACTTC
>-|TRBV9|TRBJ2-5|many
CASSGGTVYQETQYF
TGTGCCAGCAGTGGCGGGACTGTCTATCAAGAGACCCAGTACTTC
>-|TRBV12-3/TRBV12-4|TRBJ2-1|many
CASSTFSEQFF
TGTGCCAGCAGTACTTTTAGTGAGCAGTTCTTC
>-|TRBV7-3|TRBJ2-6|few
CASGPGRANVLTF
TGTGCCAGTGGCCCCGGACGGGCCAACGTCCTGACTTTC
>-|TRBV12-3/TRBV12-4|TRBJ1-5|many
CASSFVRGDSNQPQHF
TGTGCCAGCAGTTTTGTGAGGGGAGATAGCAATCAGCCCCAGCATTTT
>TRBD2|TRBV7-6|TRBJ2-7|many
CASSLARTSGRSEQYF
TGTGCCAGCAGCTTAGCGAGAACTAGCGGGAGGAGCGAGCAGTACTTC
>TRBD1|TRBV9|TRBJ2-1|few
CASSVGLGGQGNPNEQFF
TGTGCCAGCAGCGTAGGGCTTGGAGGACAGGGAAATCCCAATGAGCAGTTCTTC
>TRBD1|TRBV5-1|TRBJ2-1|few
CASSLQGDPYNEQFF
TGCGCCAGCAGTTTACAGGGGGACCCCTACAATGAGCAGTTCTTC
>TRBD2|TRBV20-1|TRBJ2-5|few
CSARALAAAGGPETQYF
TGCAGTGCTAGAGCCCTCGCCGCCGCGGGAGGGCCCGAGACCCAGTACTTC
>-|TRBV12-3/TRBV12-4|TRBJ2-1|many
CASSLTRDEQFF
TGTGCCAGCAGCCTTACCCGGGATGAGCAGTTCTTC
>-|TRBV7-8|TRBJ2-7|many
CASSVQRVGGTTYEQYF
TGTGCCAGCAGTGTGCAGAGGGTCGGGGGAACGACCTACGAGCAGTACTTC
>-|TRBV7-8|TRBJ2-7|many
CASSPRRVWATYEQYF
TGTGCCAGCAGCCCCCGAAGGGTATGGGCCACCTACGAGCAGTACTTC
>-|TRBV7-3|TRBJ1-3|many
CASSLSGGFGNTIYF
TGTGCCAGCAGCTTAAGCGGGGGTTTTGGAAACACCATATATTTT
>TRBD2|TRBV4-1|TRBJ2-1|many
CASSHGLAGGSYNEQFF
TGCGCCAGCAGCCACGGACTAGCGGGAGGGTCCTACAATGAGCAGTTCTTC
>TRBD2|TRBV18|TRBJ2-5|many
CASSPWSSGDQETQYF
TGTGCCAGCTCACCGTGGAGTAGCGGGGACCAAGAGACCCAGTACTTC
>TRBD2|TRBV11-2|TRBJ2-1|many
CASSGTSGSNNEQFF
TGTGCCAGCAGCGGGACTAGCGGGAGTAACAATGAGCAGTTCTTC
>TRBD2|TRBV9|TRBJ2-1|many
CASSPRLAGGFNEQFF
TGTGCCAGCAGCCCACGACTAGCGGGAGGGTTCAATGAGCAGTTCTTC
>-|TRBV5-5|TRBJ1-4|-
CAIPGGGRNEKLFF
TGTGCCATCCCTGGGGGAGGCCGGAATGAAAAACTGTTTTTT
>TRBD1|TRBV20-1|TRBJ1-4|few
CSARGQGGNEKLFF
TGCAGTGCCCGCGGACAGGGCGGTAATGAAAAACTGTTTTTT
>-|TRBV7-2|TRBJ2-1|many
CASSFEDGEQFF
TGTGCCAGCAGCTTCGAGGATGGCGAGCAGTTCTTC
>-|TRBV12-3/TRBV12-4|TRBJ2-7|few
CASSLTPIGEQYF
TGTGCCAGCAGTTTAACCCCTATCGGCGAGCAGTACTTC
>TRBD2|TRBV20-1|TRBJ2-7|many
CSARGRLAGGGSYEQYF
TGCAGTGCTAGAGGAAGACTAGCGGGTGGGGGCTCCTACGAGCAGTACTTC
>TRBD1|TRBV12-3/TRBV12-4|TRBJ1-4|-
CASKYRGAANEKLFF
TGTGCCAGCAAATACAGGGGTGCGGCTAATGAAAAACTGTTTTTT
>TRBD1|TRBV28|TRBJ2-3|-
CASSLGDRVTDTQYF
TGTGCCAGCAGTTTAGGGGACAGGGTCACAGATACGCAGTATTTT
>TRBD1|TRBV5-1|TRBJ1-2|many
CASSSGQGVGYTF
TGCGCCAGCAGCTCAGGACAGGGAGTTGGCTACACCTTC
>-|TRBV4-1|TRBJ2-7|few
CASSQDRGPPYEQYF
TGCGCCAGCAGCCAAGATCGAGGGCCCCCCTACGAGCAGTACTTC
>-|TRBV18|TRBJ2-5|many
CASSPRQETQYF
TGTGCCAGCTCACCGAGACAAGAGACCCAGTACTTC
>TRBD2|TRBV29-1|TRBJ2-1|many
CSVEGAGLAGGPSYNEQFF
TGCAGCGTTGAAGGTGCGGGACTAGCGGGGGGCCCCTCCTACAATGAGCAGTTCTTC
>-|TRBV9|TRBJ1-3|many
CASSVAYRPGNTIYF
TGTGCCAGCAGCGTAGCTTACAGACCTGGAAACACCATATATTTT
>-|TRBV4-2|TRBJ1-3|many
CASSQSTANTIYF
TGTGCCAGCAGCCAAAGTACTGCGAACACCATATATTTT
>-|TRBV20-1|TRBJ2-1|many
CSAKTAKSYNEQFF
TGCAGTGCTAAGACAGCGAAATCCTACAATGAGCAGTTCTTC
>-|TRBV20-1|TRBJ1-4|many
CSARRQLNEKLFF
TGCAGTGCTAGACGGCAGCTGAATGAAAAACTGTTTTTT
>-|TRBV7-9|TRBJ2-4|many
CASSLVAAPKNIQYF
TGTGCCAGCAGCTTAGTGGCGGCGCCCAAAAACATTCAGTACTTC
>-|TRBV11-2|TRBJ2-4|many
CASSLGWAGYAKNIQYF
TGTGCCAGCAGCTTAGGGTGGGCAGGGTATGCCAAAAACATTCAGTACTTC
>TRBD1|TRBV2|TRBJ2-7|-
CASRRFVTGGEQYF
TGTGCCAGCAGACGCTTTGTGACAGGGGGCGAGCAGTACTTC
>-|TRBV6-5|TRBJ1-2|-
CASSYSGMRQTINYGYTF
TGTGCCAGCAGTTATTCCGGGATGAGACAGACAATTAACTATGGCTACACCTTC
>-|TRBV10-3|TRBJ2-7|few
CAIRDSPTYEQYF
TGTGCCATCAGGGACAGTCCAACCTACGAGCAGTACTTC
>TRBD1|TRBV3-1|TRBJ1-2|-
CASSQGTGGSNYGYTF
TGTGCCAGCAGCCAAGGGACAGGGGGCTCTAACTATGGCTACACCTTC
>TRBD2|TRBV27|TRBJ2-3|many
CASKLSGIGTRIDTQYF
TGTGCCAGCAAACTTAGCGGGATTGGGACTCGGATAGATACGCAGTATTTT